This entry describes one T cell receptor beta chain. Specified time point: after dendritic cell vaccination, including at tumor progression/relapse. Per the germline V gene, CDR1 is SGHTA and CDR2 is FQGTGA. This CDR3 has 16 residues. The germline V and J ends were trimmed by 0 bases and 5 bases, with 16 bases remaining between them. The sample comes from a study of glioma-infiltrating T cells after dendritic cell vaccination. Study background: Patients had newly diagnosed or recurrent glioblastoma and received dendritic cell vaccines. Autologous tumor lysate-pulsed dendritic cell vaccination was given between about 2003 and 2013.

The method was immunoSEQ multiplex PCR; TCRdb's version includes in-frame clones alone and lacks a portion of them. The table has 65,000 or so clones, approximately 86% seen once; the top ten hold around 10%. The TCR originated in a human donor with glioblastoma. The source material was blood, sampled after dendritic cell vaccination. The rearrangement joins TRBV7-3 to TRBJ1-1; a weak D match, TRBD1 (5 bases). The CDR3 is CASSLTLQVGRTEAFF. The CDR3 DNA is TGTGCCAGCAGCTTAACCTTACAGGTTGGGAGGACTGAAGCTTTCTTT.